In its sample, the clone carrying this TCR beta chain was seen many times. This record comes from a study of T cells in Graves' hyperthyroidism and ophthalmopathy. Study summary: Any treatment followed the collection of peripheral blood at initial diagnosis.

The J segment lost 6 bases and the V segment lost 6 bases, leaving 9 bases of the junction unmatched. Germline CDR1 SEHNR, CDR2 FQNEAQ (reference sequence). The length of the CDR3 is 14 residues. Researchers took RNA transcripts and amplified the TCR beta CDR3 regions from them. Primed by the HTBI set, a first-round RT-PCR was run on the TCR CDR3. Each CDR3 protein is one row after TCRdb ran MiXCR on the multiplex PCR reads. The data show roughly 720,000 distinct CDR3 sequences, roughly 17% seen once. Diagnoses were made from clinical symptoms, serum measures (thyroxine and TRAb), thyroid ultrasound and orbital computed tomography.

This sequence originates from a man in his forties or fifties with Graves' hyperthyroidism. The V call is TRBV7-9, the J call TRBJ1-2; 8 bases are a match to TRBD1. Sample: blood. As DNA, the CDR3 is TGTGCCAGCAGTCCCCCGCAGGGGGCGAATGGCTACACCTTC. This sequence encodes CASSPPQGANGYTF.